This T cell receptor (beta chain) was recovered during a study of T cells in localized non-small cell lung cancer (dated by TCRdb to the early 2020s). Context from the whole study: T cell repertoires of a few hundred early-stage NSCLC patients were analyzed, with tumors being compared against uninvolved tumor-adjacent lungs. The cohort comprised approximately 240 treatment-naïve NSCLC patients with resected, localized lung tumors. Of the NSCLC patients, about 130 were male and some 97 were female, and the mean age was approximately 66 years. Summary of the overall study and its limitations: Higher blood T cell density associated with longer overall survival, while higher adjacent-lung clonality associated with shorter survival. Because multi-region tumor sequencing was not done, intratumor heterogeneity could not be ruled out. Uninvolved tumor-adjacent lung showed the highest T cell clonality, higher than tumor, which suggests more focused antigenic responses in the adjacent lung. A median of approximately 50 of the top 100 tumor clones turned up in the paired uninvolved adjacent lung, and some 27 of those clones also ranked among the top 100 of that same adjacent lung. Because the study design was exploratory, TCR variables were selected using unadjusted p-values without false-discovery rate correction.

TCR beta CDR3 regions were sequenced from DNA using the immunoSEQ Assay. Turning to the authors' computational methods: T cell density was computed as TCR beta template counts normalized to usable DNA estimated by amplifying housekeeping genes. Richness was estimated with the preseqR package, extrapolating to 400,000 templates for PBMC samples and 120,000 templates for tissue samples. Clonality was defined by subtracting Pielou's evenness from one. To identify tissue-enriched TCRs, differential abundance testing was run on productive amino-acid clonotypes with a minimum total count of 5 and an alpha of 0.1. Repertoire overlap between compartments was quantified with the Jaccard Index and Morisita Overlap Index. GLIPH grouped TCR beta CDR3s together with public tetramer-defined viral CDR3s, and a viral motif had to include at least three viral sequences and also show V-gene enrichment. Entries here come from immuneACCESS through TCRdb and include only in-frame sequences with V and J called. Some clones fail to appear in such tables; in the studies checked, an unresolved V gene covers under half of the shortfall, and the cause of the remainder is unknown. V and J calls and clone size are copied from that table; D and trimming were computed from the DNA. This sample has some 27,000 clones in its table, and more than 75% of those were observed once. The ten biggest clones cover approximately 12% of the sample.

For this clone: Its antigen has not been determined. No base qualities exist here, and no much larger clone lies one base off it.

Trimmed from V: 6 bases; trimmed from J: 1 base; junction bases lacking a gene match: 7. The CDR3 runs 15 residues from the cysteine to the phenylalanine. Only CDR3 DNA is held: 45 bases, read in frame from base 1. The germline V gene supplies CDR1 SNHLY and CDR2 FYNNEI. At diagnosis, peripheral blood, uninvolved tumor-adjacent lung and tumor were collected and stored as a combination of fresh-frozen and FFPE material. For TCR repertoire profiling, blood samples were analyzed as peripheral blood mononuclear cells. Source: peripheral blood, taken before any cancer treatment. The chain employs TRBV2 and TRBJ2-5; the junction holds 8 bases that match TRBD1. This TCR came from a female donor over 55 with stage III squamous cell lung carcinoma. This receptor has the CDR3 CASRPTGVSQETQYF. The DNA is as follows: TGTGCCAGCAGGCCGACAGGGGTGTCCCAAGAGACCCAGTACTTC.